Presented here are 29 T cell receptor beta chains from one specimen sequenced in a study of cytomegalovirus exposure and HLA in healthy donors (dated by TCRdb to between 2016 and 2019). Receptor amplification or capture employed the immunoSEQ multiplex PCR assay. A mixture of 60 forward primers for TCR Vbeta segments and 13 reverse primers for TCR Jbeta segments was used in the multiplex PCR. TCRdb took over this immuneACCESS table, retaining in-frame rearrangements with V and J assigned. Such tables are incomplete; in checked studies, under half of the missing clones stem from an unresolved V gene, and the remainder is unexplained. The sample table holds about 180,000 clones, of which 84% were seen once. About 0.37% of the sample goes to the ten largest clones. Sequenced sample: PBMCs. These receptors were collected from a boy aged 2 to 10 in good health and CMV-seronegative.

The genes are TRBV19 and TRBJ1-2; D may be TRBD1 (6 bases). The CDR3 loop spans 19 amino acids. The V gene's germline CDR1 is LNHDA and CDR2 SQIVND (reference sequence). V was clipped by 6 bases and J by 5 bases, with 31 bases between them. DNA of the CDR3: TGTGCCAGTAGACCCGTACGGGAGGGGGGACGTGCATATCGGTATGGCTACACCTTC. The encoded protein is CASRPVREGGRAYRYGYTF.

This clone appeared a single time. The chain uses TRBV30 and TRBJ2-1; TRBD2 matches 11 bases. There are 14 residues in the CDR3. The V segment lost 5 bases and the J segment 4 bases; nucleotides outside the gene matches: 4. CDR1 GTSNPN and CDR2 SVGIG come from the germline V gene (reference sequence). CDR3 DNA sequence: TGTGCCTGGTCCCCTAGCGGGAGGTACAATGAGCAGTTCTTC. Translating it yields CAWSPSGRYNEQFF. The full variable domain, in which reference TRBV30 and TRBJ2-1 provide the parts outside the CDR3, is SQTIHQWPATLVQPVGSPLSLECTVEGTSNPNLYWYRQAAGRGLQLLFYSVGIGQISSEVPQNLSASRPQDRQFILSSKKLLLSDSGFYLCAWSPSGRYNEQFFGPGTRLTVL.

This clone was detected only a few times. CDR3 nucleotides: TGTGCCATCAGTGAGTCCGAAACAGGGGGCACGGGGACTGAAGCTTTCTTT. Its protein product is CAISESETGGTGTEAFF. The chain uses TRBV10-3 and TRBJ1-1, with 9 bases matching TRBD1. The J segment lost 5 bases and the V segment lost 0 bases, leaving 10 bases of the junction unmatched. Germline CDR1 and CDR2: ENHRY and SYGVKD. The CDR3 runs 17 residues.

The chain carries TRBV7-9 and TRBJ2-7, with 7 nucleotides matching TRBD2. Germline CDR1 and CDR2: SEHNR and FQNEAQ (reference sequence). The CDR3 consists of 13 residues. J was trimmed by 7 bases and V by 8 bases; bases with no gene match: 11. CDR3 residues: CASWEGNSREQYF. The DNA for the CDR3 is TGTGCCAGCTGGGAGGGTAACTCTCGGGAGCAGTACTTC.

J is TRBJ2-2 and V is TRBV28, with D perhaps matching TRBD1 (5 bases). Germline assignment: CDR1 MDHEN and CDR2 SYDVKM. Trimming took off 9 bases at V and 7 bases at J, with 9 bases between the two ends. This CDR3 is 11 amino acids long. The CDR3 is CARGANGELFF. CDR3 DNA: TGTGCCAGAGGGGCCAACGGGGAGCTGTTTTTT.

This clone was observed once. The V call is TRBV10-1, the J call TRBJ2-1; 10 nucleotides match TRBD2. CDR1 and CDR2 from the germline V gene are WNHNN and SYGVQD (reference sequence). Trimming took 3 bases from V and 7 from J; bases not matched to a gene: 3. The CDR3 length is 14 residues. The CDR3 DNA reads TGCGCCAGCAGTGATATAGCGGGAGGTAATGAGCAGTTCTTC. This translates into CASSDIAGGNEQFF.

The CDR3 sequence is CAISESSREGPDTQYF. The CDR3 DNA sequence: TGTGCCATCAGTGAGTCGAGCCGGGAGGGGCCAGATACGCAGTATTTT. The chain combines TRBV10-3 with TRBJ2-3, with 8 bases fitting TRBD2. V lost 0 bases, J lost 4 bases, and 6 bases stayed unmatched. The length of the CDR3 is 16 residues. CDR1 is ENHRY and CDR2 is SYGVKD in the germline V gene.

A single count supports this clone. The chain carries TRBV5-5 and TRBJ1-2; D remains unclear. V was pared by 4 bases and J by 4 bases, with 17 bases between. Germline loops: CDR1 SGHKS, CDR2 YYEKEE (reference sequence). This CDR3 region has 15 residues. The CDR3 region is CASSPEIERSYGYTF. DNA of the CDR3: TGTGCCAGCAGCCCGGAGATTGAGCGCTCCTATGGCTACACCTTC.

The chain links TRBV5-4 to TRBJ2-7, with 8 nucleotides matching TRBD1. CDR1 and CDR2 (germline): SGHNT, YYREEE (reference sequence). The CDR3 consists of 16 residues. V lost 3 bases and J lost 3; bases outside the gene matches: 11. The chain's CDR3 is CASSSPIGQGSYEQYF. The CDR3 DNA reads TGTGCCAGCAGCTCCCCGATCGGACAGGGAAGCTACGAGCAGTACTTC.

The V gene is TRBV2, the J gene TRBJ1-4; 8 bases are shared with TRBD1. Trimming took 6 bases from V and 7 from J; bases not matched to a gene: 7. The germline gives CDR1 SNHLY, CDR2 FYNNEI. CDR3 length: 14 residues. The CDR3 coding sequence is TGTGCCAGCAGAGCAGGGGGCATACTTGAAAAACTGTTTTTT. Its translation: CASRAGGILEKLFF.

This chain uses TRBV10-2 with TRBJ2-7; the match to TRBD1 covers 8 bases. The CDR3 is made up of 15 amino acids. Germline V gene sequence: CDR1 WSHSY, CDR2 SAAADI. Trimming removed 3 bases from V and 7 bases from J; junction bases left unmatched: 11. The CDR3 sequence is CASSERGQASSEQYF. The CDR3 nucleotides read TGCGCCAGCAGTGAAAGGGGACAGGCTTCTTCTGAGCAGTACTTC.

This sequence joins TRBV4-1 and TRBJ1-1, with a weak D call TRBD1 (5 bases). This CDR3 contains 14 residues. Trimming removed 4 bases at V and 4 bases at J, with 13 bases between. Germline-derived CDR1 and CDR2 are MGHRA and YSYEKL. CDR3 DNA sequence: TGCGCCAGCAGCCGCACGACAGTCGGCACTGAAGCTTTCTTT. Residues: CASSRTTVGTEAFF.

V is TRBV30 and J is TRBJ2-1, with 11 bases matching TRBD2. This CDR3 spans 15 amino acids. Germline CDR1 and CDR2: GTSNPN and SVGIG (reference sequence). Trimming removed 4 bases from V and 5 bases from J; junction bases left unmatched: 7. CDR3 nucleotide sequence: TGTGCCTGGAATACCGGGACTAGCGGAAACAATGAGCAGTTCTTC. Its protein product is CAWNTGTSGNNEQFF.

The rearrangement joins TRBV11-2 to TRBJ2-7, with D possibly being TRBD1 (6 bases). Germline values: CDR1 SGHAT, CDR2 FQNNGV. V was trimmed by 3 bases and J by 3 bases, leaving 15 bases between them. This CDR3 is 15 amino acids long. The CDR3 spells CASSFVDGTFYEQYF. As DNA, the CDR3 is TGTGCCAGCAGCTTTGTTGATGGGACATTCTACGAGCAGTACTTC.

J is TRBJ2-2 and V is TRBV19; D not certain. The CDR3 runs to 13 residues. With 1 base removed from V and 2 bases from J, the gap between germline ends came to 2 bases. Per the germline V gene, CDR1 is LNHDA and CDR2 is SQIVND (reference sequence). The CDR3 nucleotides are TGTGCCAGTAGTATAGCTAACACCGGGGAGCTGTTTTTT. Its translation is CASSIANTGELFF. The whole variable domain, filled in from reference TRBV19 and TRBJ2-2, reads DGGITQSPKYLFRKEGQNVTLSCEQNLNHDAMYWYRQDPGQGLRLIYYSQIVNDFQKGDIAEGYSVSREKKESFPLTVTSAQKNPTAFYLCASSIANTGELFFGEGSRLTVL.

The rearrangement uses TRBV7-9 and TRBJ2-2; 9 bases agree with TRBD2. Germline lookup yields CDR1 SEHNR and CDR2 FQNEAQ (reference sequence). V lost 4 bases and J lost 2; bases outside the gene matches: 11. There are 18 residues in the CDR3. The CDR3 spells CASSSPFLTSGNTGELFF. The CDR3 bases are TGTGCCAGCAGCTCCCCTTTTTTGACTAGCGGAAACACCGGGGAGCTGTTTTTT.

The DNA for the CDR3 is TGTGCCAGCAGCTTAAGCGCGAATGAGCAGTTCTTC. Amino acids: CASSLSANEQFF. The chain has TRBV11-2 and TRBJ2-1; D gene ambiguous. V lost 2 bases and J lost 7, with 6 bases in between. CDR3 length: 12 amino acids. Germline assignment: CDR1 SGHAT and CDR2 FQNNGV.

V usage is TRBV4-1 and J usage is TRBJ2-2; 7 bases fit TRBD2. With 5 bases clipped from V and 6 bases from J, the junction kept 9 bases outside the gene matches. CDR1 is MGHRA, CDR2 YSYEKL, per germline. This CDR3 is built from 15 residues. The CDR3 coding sequence is TGCGCCAGCAGCTACGACACCGCGGGGGCCGGGGAGCTGTTTTTT. This gives the protein CASSYDTAGAGELFF.

The V call is TRBV18, the J call TRBJ2-2; 8 nucleotides align to TRBD1. CDR3 length: 17 residues. Per germline, CDR1 KGHSH and CDR2 LQKENI. The V segment lost 4 bases and the J segment 6 bases; nucleotides outside the gene matches: 13. For the CDR3, the DNA is TGTGCCAGCTCACGAAAACCAACCCAGGACAGGGCCGGGGAGCTGTTTTTT. It yields the protein CASSRKPTQDRAGELFF.

The chain is built from TRBV6-5 and TRBJ1-2; 9 nucleotides agree with TRBD1. CDR1 is MNHEY, CDR2 SVGAGI, per germline. V dropped 3 bases and J dropped 4; count of bases not matched to a gene: 9. The length of the CDR3 is 16 residues. The CDR3 DNA is TGTGCCAGCAGTTATTCAACCGGACAGGGGCTCTATGGCTACACCTTC. Encoded protein: CASSYSTGQGLYGYTF.

This clone was observed a single time. This chain uses TRBV19 with TRBJ2-5, with TRBD2 matching 9 bases. CDR3 length equals 16 residues. J gave up 5 bases and V 0 bases, and 7 bases lay outside the gene matches. CDR1 and CDR2 (germline): LNHDA, SQIVND (reference sequence). The CDR3 DNA sequence: TGTGCCAGTAGTATAGATTTGAGGAGCGGGGGGGAGACCCAGTACTTC. It translates to CASSIDLRSGGETQYF.

J is TRBJ2-7 and V is TRBV30; 7 bases align to TRBD2. CDR1 is GTSNPN and CDR2 is SVGIG in the germline V gene (reference sequence). The V gene end was trimmed by 0 bases and the J gene end by 6 bases; junction bases not matched to a gene: 8. The CDR3 covers 14 residues. The CDR3 DNA follows: TGTGCCTGGAGTGTACTGGCGGGAGCCGGCGAGCAGTACTTC. This encodes CAWSVLAGAGEQYF.

V usage is TRBV23-1 and J usage is TRBJ1-5; D ambiguous. TRBV23-1 has ORF status, its function being uncertain. The germline V and J ends were trimmed by 2 bases and 6 bases, with 23 bases remaining between them. This CDR3 region has 18 residues. The chain's CDR3 is CASSQPGKGRPLVQPQHF. CDR3 nucleotides: TGCGCCAGCAGTCAACCGGGAAAAGGGAGGCCGCTGGTTCAGCCCCAGCATTTT.

The chain joins TRBV6-6 to TRBJ1-5; 9 bases match TRBD1. Germline trimming cut 5 bases from V and 4 bases from J; bases unmatched to any gene: 3. CDR3 length equals 14 residues. The germline CDR1 and CDR2 sequences are MNHNY and SVGAGI (reference sequence). In DNA form, the CDR3 reads TGTGCCAGCAGTCTGGACAGGGGAAATCAGCCCCAGCATTTT. It yields the protein CASSLDRGNQPQHF.

The rearrangement uses TRBV30 and TRBJ2-1; no reliable D call. The germline gives CDR1 GTSNPN, CDR2 SVGIG (reference sequence). This CDR3 comprises 14 residues. With 5 bases removed from V and 5 bases from J, the gap between germline ends came to 16 bases. CDR3 protein: CAWQAVDTHNEQFF. The CDR3 DNA reads TGTGCCTGGCAAGCTGTCGATACCCACAATGAGCAGTTCTTC.

The chain combines TRBV2 with TRBJ1-3; tentative D call: TRBD1 (5 bases). CDR1 SNHLY and CDR2 FYNNEI come from the germline V gene. The CDR3 extends over 14 amino acids. V was clipped by 2 bases and J by 4 bases, with 9 bases between them. The CDR3 is CASSEKGSGNTIYF. The CDR3 DNA reads as TGTGCCAGCAGTGAAAAGGGGTCGGGAAACACCATATATTTT. The full variable domain, rest sourced from reference TRBV2 and TRBJ1-3, is EPEVTQTPSHQVTQMGQEVILRCVPISNHLYFYWYRQILGQKVEFLVSFYNNEISEKSEIFDDQFSVERPDGSNFTLKIRSTKLEDSAMYFCASSEKGSGNTIYFGEGSWLTVV.

The chain combines TRBV1 with TRBJ2-7; the D call of TRBD2 is as the table states it, not checked on the DNA. TRBV1 is a recognized pseudogene. This CDR3 has 13 amino acids. The CDR3 protein is CTSSPGLGYEQYF. CDR3 bases: TGCACCAGCAGCCCGGGACTAGGCTACGAGCAGTACTTC.

This chain uses TRBV30 with TRBJ2-7; TRBD1 agrees at 9 bases. The CDR3 runs to 14 residues. The trim removed 5 bases at V and 4 bases at J, leaving 9 bases unmatched. Germline CDR1 reads GTSNPN; CDR2 reads SVGIG (reference sequence). In nucleotides, the CDR3 is TGTGCCTGGGGGGAGGGGACAGGGAATTACGAGCAGTACTTC. Translating gives CAWGEGTGNYEQYF.

V gene TRBV28 combines with J gene TRBJ2-5; 8 bases are a match to TRBD1. Germline-derived CDR1 and CDR2 are MDHEN and SYDVKM. CDR3 length: 14 amino acids. Losses at the gene ends were 2 bases for V and 5 bases for J; bases not matched to a gene: 4. The CDR3: CASSLRQGSETQYF. The DNA of the CDR3 is TGTGCCAGCAGTTTACGACAGGGGTCGGAGACCCAGTACTTC.